The TCR beta chain described here comes from a study of blood T cell repertoires in COVID-19. As for the study in general: The study drew acute and convalescent COVID-19 samples from the United States, Italy and Spain. From T cells, B-cell-depleted T cells, or PBMCs came the material, which was cDNA or gDNA.

The CDR3 runs to 15 residues. V trimming: 3 bases; J trimming: 3 bases; junction bases outside the gene matches: 5. CDR1 and CDR2 (germline): LGHDT, YNNKEL (reference sequence). Per the original methods: Amplification with reference gene primers provided the estimates of nucleated cell counts. Clones were sequenced by immunoSEQ multiplex PCR, and TCRdb holds only the in-frame ones, with some missing. V and J calls and clone size are as listed in that table; D and trimming were resolved from the DNA. The data hold some 59,000 clones, with approximately 80% observed a single time. The chain has TRBV3-1 (or the pseudogene TRBV3-2) and TRBJ1-5, with 7 bases that match TRBD1. Input material: peripheral blood. This receptor was obtained from a woman in her fifties or sixties with acute or convalescent COVID-19. CDR3 amino acids: CASSQHGTDNQPQHF. The DNA of the CDR3 is TGTGCCAGCAGCCAGCACGGGACAGACAATCAGCCCCAGCATTTT.